Below, 17 T cell receptor beta chains from the same sample are listed, as sequenced in a study of OX40 agonist ivuxolimab in advanced cancers. Generated by immunoSEQ multiplex PCR, the TCRdb table keeps only in-frame clones and is missing some. The sample lists fewer than 80,000 clones; approximately 86% were seen once. The source material was CD4+ or CD8+ T cells sorted from blood, sampled in a trial of the OX40 agonist ivuxolimab. The receptor set was obtained from an adult with an advanced solid tumor such as melanoma, head and neck, liver or kidney cancer.

This chain links TRBV6-6 with TRBJ2-2; TRBD2 is a possible D gene (5 bases). CDR3 length: 15 residues. The V gene's germline CDR1 is MNHNY and CDR2 SVGAGI (reference sequence). The V end lost 4 bases, the J end lost 0 bases, and 9 bases lay between the germline ends. CDR3 coding DNA: TGTGCCAGCAGTTGGGCGGGCCCGAACACCGGGGAGCTGTTTTTT. It encodes CASSWAGPNTGELFF.

The chain employs TRBV7-2 and TRBJ2-5; the D gene is possibly TRBD2 (6 bases). Germline assignment: CDR1 SGHTA and CDR2 FQGNSA. V was trimmed by 4 bases and J by 1 base, leaving 10 bases between them. The CDR3 spans 14 residues. In DNA form, the CDR3 reads TGTGCCAGCAGCTCCCTGGGGGGCCAAGAGACCCAGTACTTC. It is translated as CASSSLGGQETQYF.

This clone was detected only once. The gene calls are TRBV19 and TRBJ1-3; D is unresolved. Germline CDR1 LNHDA, CDR2 SQIVND (reference sequence). The CDR3 runs to 16 residues. The V gene lost 7 bases and the J gene lost 0 bases, with 16 bases spanning the gap. CDR3 nucleotide sequence: TGTGCCAGTACCCAGCTGGGTGGGTACTCTGGAAACACCATATATTTT. Translating it yields CASTQLGGYSGNTIYF.

J is TRBJ2-7 and V is TRBV20-1; D gene unclear. V lost 3 bases, J lost 5 bases, and 8 bases lay in between. Germline CDR1 DFQATT, CDR2 SNEGSKA (reference sequence). This CDR3 comprises 11 residues. The CDR3 coding sequence is TGCAGTGCTAGGCGGTTCAACGAGCAGTACTTC. It translates to CSARRFNEQYF.

The V and J genes are TRBV19 and TRBJ1-3, with a possible D match to TRBD1 (6 bases). CDR3 size: 17 residues. Germline loops: CDR1 LNHDA, CDR2 SQIVND (reference sequence). V lost 5 bases and J lost 4, with 21 bases in between. CDR3 sequence reads: CASSHIPTGNTGNTIYF. In DNA form, the CDR3 reads TGTGCCAGTAGTCATATCCCCACAGGGAACACGGGAAACACCATATATTTT.

This clone has a single count. The rearrangement uses TRBV7-2 and TRBJ2-7, with 7 bases aligning to TRBD1. Losses at the gene ends were 5 bases for V and 3 bases for J; bases not matched to a gene: 10. Germline-derived CDR1 and CDR2 are SGHTA and FQGNSA. CDR3 length: 15 residues. In DNA, the CDR3 is TGTGCCAGCAGCCCGCCGCCGGGACAGAGCTACGAGCAGTACTTC. It codes for CASSPPPGQSYEQYF.

The DNA of the CDR3 is TGCGCCAGCAGCCTGGACAGGGGAGGACAGTACTTC. Translation: CASSLDRGGQYF. J is TRBJ2-7 and V is TRBV5-1; 9 bases map to TRBD1. The V and J ends lost 4 bases and 10 bases, in that order; junction bases with no gene match: 6. CDR1 is SGHRS, CDR2 YFSETQ, per germline. The CDR3 has 12 residues.

On this clone: Other DNA sequences in this specimen translate into the identical CDR3. The V gene is TRBV28, the J gene TRBJ2-1; the match to TRBD2 covers 8 bases. Germline V lookup: CDR1 MDHEN, CDR2 SYDVKM. J lost 2 bases, V lost 6 bases, and 3 bases had no gene match. The CDR3 has 14 residues. The CDR3 loop is CASRTSAPYNEQFF. The CDR3, as DNA: TGTGCCAGCAGGACTAGCGCTCCCTACAATGAGCAGTTCTTC.

V gene TRBV28 combines with J gene TRBJ1-1; D is unclear. Germline loops: CDR1 MDHEN, CDR2 SYDVKM. CDR3 length equals 13 residues. Trimming removed 2 bases from V and 6 bases from J, with 10 bases in between. The CDR3 DNA reads TGTGCCAGCAGTTTACCCGTGCAGGCTGAAGCTTTCTTT. Amino acid sequence: CASSLPVQAEAFF.

The chain employs TRBV11-2 and TRBJ2-5, with 8 bases lining up with TRBD1. Per germline, CDR1 SGHAT and CDR2 FQNNGV. Losses at the gene ends were 3 bases for V and 5 bases for J; bases not matched to a gene: 5. The CDR3 extends over 14 amino acids. The CDR3 is CASSLIRGQETQYF. CDR3 nucleotides: TGTGCCAGCAGCTTGATCAGGGGGCAGGAGACCCAGTACTTC.

CDR3 residues: CASTWAAQGNQPQHF. The DNA for the CDR3 is TGTGCCAGTACCTGGGCCGCTCAGGGCAATCAGCCCCAGCATTTT. V gene TRBV19 combines with J gene TRBJ1-5; no firm D call. The germline gives CDR1 LNHDA, CDR2 SQIVND (reference sequence). V lost 7 bases to trimming and J lost 2 bases, with 15 bases between them. The CDR3 consists of 15 residues.

V and J are TRBV11-2 and TRBJ1-6, with a tentative D call TRBD1 (5 bases). The CDR3 contains 13 residues. Germline V gene sequence: CDR1 SGHAT, CDR2 FQNNGV. Trimming took off 5 bases at V and 8 bases at J, with 10 bases between the two ends. CDR3 region: CASSRQWDSPLHF. The CDR3 coding sequence is TGTGCCAGCAGCCGACAGTGGGATTCACCCCTCCACTTT.

V gene TRBV5-1 combines with J gene TRBJ2-5; 8 nucleotides agree with TRBD2. The V and J ends lost 1 base and 1 base, in that order; junction bases with no gene match: 3. There are 15 residues in the CDR3. Germline-derived CDR1 and CDR2 are SGHRS and YFSETQ. CDR3 amino acids: CASSLRLAGQETQYF. In nucleotides, the CDR3 is TGCGCCAGCAGCTTGAGGCTAGCGGGCCAAGAGACCCAGTACTTC.

The chain has TRBV18 and TRBJ2-7; D perhaps matches TRBD2 (5 bases). Germline values: CDR1 KGHSH, CDR2 LQKENI. V lost 2 bases to trimming and J lost 2 bases, with 13 bases between them. The CDR3 totals 15 residues. As DNA, the CDR3 is TGTGCCAGCTCACCAAGGGCAGCGGAGGCCTACGAGCAGTACTTC. As protein: CASSPRAAEAYEQYF.

The V gene is TRBV7-9, the J gene TRBJ1-2; maybe TRBD1 (6 bases). CDR3 length: 13 amino acids. The ends were cut back, 5 bases at V and 4 bases at J, with 11 bases in the middle. Per germline, CDR1 SEHNR and CDR2 FQNEAQ (reference sequence). The CDR3 region has the DNA TGTGCCAGCAGCGTACAGGGTCCCTATGGCTACACCTTC. Residues: CASSVQGPYGYTF.

This chain's CDR3 is CASSYSPGAYGYTF. As DNA, the CDR3 is TGTGCCAGCAGTTACTCACCGGGTGCCTATGGCTACACCTTC. V is TRBV6-6 and J is TRBJ1-2, with D hard to call. The germline V and J ends were trimmed by 0 bases and 4 bases, with 9 bases remaining between them. The V gene's germline CDR1 is MNHNY and CDR2 SVGAGI (reference sequence). CDR3 size: 14 residues.

This clone was found many times. The V gene is TRBV5-4, the J gene TRBJ1-5, with unresolved D. V shed 0 bases and J shed 3 bases, with 4 bases lying between them. The CDR3 totals 13 residues. From germline, CDR1 is SGHNT and CDR2 YYREEE (reference sequence). CDR3 in amino acids: CASSLGPNQPQHF. For the CDR3, the DNA is TGTGCCAGCAGCTTGGGGCCCAATCAGCCCCAGCATTTT.